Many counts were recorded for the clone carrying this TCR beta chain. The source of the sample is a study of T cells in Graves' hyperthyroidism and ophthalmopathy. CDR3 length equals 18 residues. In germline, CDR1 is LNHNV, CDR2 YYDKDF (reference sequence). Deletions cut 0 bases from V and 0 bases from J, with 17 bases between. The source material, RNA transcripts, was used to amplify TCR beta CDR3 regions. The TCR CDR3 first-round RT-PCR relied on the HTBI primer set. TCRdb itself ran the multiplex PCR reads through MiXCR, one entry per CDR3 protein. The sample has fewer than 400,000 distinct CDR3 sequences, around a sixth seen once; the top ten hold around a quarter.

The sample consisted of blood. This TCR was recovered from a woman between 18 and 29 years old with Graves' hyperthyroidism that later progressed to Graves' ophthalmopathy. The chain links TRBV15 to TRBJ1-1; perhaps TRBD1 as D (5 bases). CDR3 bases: TGTGCCACCAGCAGAGATCTCGCAGGGAACGAACTGAACACTGAAGCTTTCTTT. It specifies CATSRDLAGNELNTEAFF. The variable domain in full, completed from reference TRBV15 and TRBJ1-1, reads DAMVIQNPRYQVTQFGKPVTLSCSQTLNHNVMYWYQQKSSQAPKLLFHYYDKDFNNEADTPDNFQSRRPNTSFCFLDIRSPGLGDTAMYLCATSRDLAGNELNTEAFFGQGTRLTVV.